One sample yielded the 7 T cell receptor beta chains listed below, sequenced in a study of cytomegalovirus exposure and HLA in healthy donors (dated by TCRdb to the late 2010s). Receptor libraries were prepared by the immunoSEQ multiplex PCR assay. The source is immuneACCESS, and TCRdb retained only in-frame sequences with V and J called. Part of the clones is not carried over; for the studies checked, unresolved V genes explain less than half of this, and the remainder is unexplained. Counted in this sample were 100,000 to 150,000 clones; 85% of them appeared once. Roughly 2% of the sample is in the top ten clones. Specimen: PBMCs. These receptors came from a woman aged 25-40 years in good health and CMV-seronegative.

This chain's CDR3 is CASSEEGRGDTQYF. In DNA form, the CDR3 reads TGTGCCAGCAGTGAGGAGGGGCGGGGAGATACGCAGTATTTT. The chain carries TRBV6-1 and TRBJ2-3, with D possibly matching TRBD2 (6 bases). V lost 3 bases to trimming and J lost 5 bases, with 12 bases between them. Germline lookup yields CDR1 MNHNS and CDR2 SASEGT. This CDR3 comprises 14 residues.

J is TRBJ1-5 and V is TRBV30, with D uncertain. The CDR3 is 14 amino acids. V was clipped by 1 base and J by 6 bases, with 13 bases between them. Germline V lookup: CDR1 GTSNPN, CDR2 SVGIG (reference sequence). Written as DNA, the CDR3 is TGTGCCTGGAGTGCCCAAGCGTCCGGTCAGCCCCAGCATTTT. Its translation is CAWSAQASGQPQHF.

The gene calls are TRBV6-1 and TRBJ1-1; D gene uncertain. The germline CDR1 and CDR2 sequences are MNHNS and SASEGT. This CDR3 is built from 13 residues. Trimming removed 5 bases from V and 1 base from J, with 8 bases in between. DNA of the CDR3: TGTGCCAGCAGTCCGACGGGGAACACTGAAGCTTTCTTT. Translation gives CASSPTGNTEAFF.

J is TRBJ2-7 and V is TRBV19; TRBD1 matches at 10 bases. CDR1 and CDR2 (germline): LNHDA, SQIVND (reference sequence). The CDR3 contains 17 residues. Unmatched junction bases numbered 13, after V lost 5 bases and J lost 3 bases. The CDR3 region has the DNA TGTGCCAGTAGTTCCATAGCTACCGGGACAGGGGTCTACGAGCAGTACTTC. The encoded protein is CASSSIATGTGVYEQYF.

This chain connects TRBV7-2 to TRBJ2-5; TRBD2 might be the D (6 bases). Germline V gene sequence: CDR1 SGHTA, CDR2 FQGNSA. The V and J ends lost 5 bases and 3 bases respectively, with 19 bases between them. CDR3 length: 16 residues. Here the CDR3 reads CASSERPGLSKETQYF. CDR3 bases: TGTGCCAGCAGCGAACGTCCGGGACTGAGTAAAGAGACCCAGTACTTC.

This chain links TRBV9 with TRBJ2-1; 7 nucleotides match TRBD1. Germline lookup yields CDR1 SGDLS and CDR2 YYNGEE. The CDR3 is 17 amino acids. V was clipped by 0 bases and J by 0 bases; unmatched bases: 6. The CDR3 sequence is CASSVDPQGSSYNEQFF. The CDR3 DNA sequence: TGTGCCAGCAGCGTAGATCCACAGGGGAGCTCCTACAATGAGCAGTTCTTC.

The rearrangement uses TRBV19 and TRBJ2-7, with D tentatively TRBD2 (5 bases). The CDR3 sequence is 12 residues long. Trimming pared 5 bases from V and 2 bases from J, leaving 7 bases between. CDR1 is LNHDA, CDR2 SQIVND, per germline (reference sequence). This CDR3 reads CASSLGAYEQYF. The CDR3 nucleotides read TGTGCCAGTAGTTTGGGAGCCTACGAGCAGTACTTC. The full variable domain, rest sourced from reference TRBV19 and TRBJ2-7, is DGGITQSPKYLFRKEGQNVTLSCEQNLNHDAMYWYRQDPGQGLRLIYYSQIVNDFQKGDIAEGYSVSREKKESFPLTVTSAQKNPTAFYLCASSLGAYEQYFGPGTRLTVT.